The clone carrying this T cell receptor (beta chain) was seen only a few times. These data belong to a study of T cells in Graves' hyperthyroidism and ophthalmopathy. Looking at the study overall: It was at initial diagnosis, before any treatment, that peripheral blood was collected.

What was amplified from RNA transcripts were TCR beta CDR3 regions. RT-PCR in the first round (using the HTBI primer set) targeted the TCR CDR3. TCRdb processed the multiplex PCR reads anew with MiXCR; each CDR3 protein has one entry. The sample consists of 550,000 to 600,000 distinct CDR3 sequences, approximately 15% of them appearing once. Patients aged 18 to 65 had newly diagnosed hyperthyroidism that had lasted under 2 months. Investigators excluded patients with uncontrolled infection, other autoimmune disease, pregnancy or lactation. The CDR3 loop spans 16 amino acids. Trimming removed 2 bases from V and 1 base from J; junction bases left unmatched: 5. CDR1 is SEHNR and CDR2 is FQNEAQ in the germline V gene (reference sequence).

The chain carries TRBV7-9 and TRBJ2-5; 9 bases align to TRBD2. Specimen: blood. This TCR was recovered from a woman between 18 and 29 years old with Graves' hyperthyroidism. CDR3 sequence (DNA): TGTGCCAGCAGCTTACTAGCGGGACTCATCCAAGAGACCCAGTACTTC. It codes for CASSLLAGLIQETQYF.